One and the same sample provided the 10 T cell receptor beta chains below, sequenced in a study of T cell repertoires in cytomegalovirus infection. TCRdb reprocessed the reads with MiXCR, giving one entry per CDR3 protein. There are around 120,000 distinct CDR3 sequences in the sample; approximately 45% occur only once, and less than 80% lies in the top ten. The antigens these receptors bind are not known. Here the sequenced sample was CD8+ T cells from cultured PBMCs, taken from culture after CMV antigen stimulation. The receptors stem from a human donor in good health (CMV status not recorded). Some clones in this sample may be carry-over from other donors' samples.

This clonotype was detected a few times. This sequence joins TRBV27 and TRBJ2-7, with TRBD1 identical over 10 bases. Unmatched junction bases numbered 3, after V lost 8 bases and J lost 2 bases. Germline V gene data show CDR1 as MNHEY and CDR2 as SMNVEV (reference sequence). This CDR3 region has 13 residues. The CDR3 bases are TGTGCCAGCGGACAGGGGGGTCCCTACGAGCAGTACTTC. It yields the protein CASGQGGPYEQYF.

The chain couples TRBV25-1 to TRBJ1-2; the D gene is possibly TRBD1 (5 bases). The CDR3 covers 13 residues. Trimming pared 3 bases from V and 2 bases from J, leaving 7 bases between. Per germline, CDR1 MGHDK and CDR2 SYGVNS. CDR3 nucleotide sequence: TGTGCCAGCAGTGACTGGGGGAACTATGGCTACACCTTC. Translating it yields CASSDWGNYGYTF.

This clonotype has ten or more counts. V and J are TRBV7-6 and TRBJ2-1, with 13 bases that match TRBD2. Per germline, CDR1 SGHVS and CDR2 FNYEAQ. V was clipped by 5 bases and J by 5 bases; unmatched bases: 3. The CDR3 sequence is 15 residues long. CDR3 region: CASSGLAGVDNEQFF. As DNA, the CDR3 is TGTGCCAGCAGCGGACTAGCGGGGGTAGACAATGAGCAGTTCTTC.

The chain links TRBV7-2 to TRBJ2-5; TRBD2 matches 11 bases. The CDR3 runs to 16 residues. V trimming: 0 bases; J trimming: 5 bases; junction bases outside the gene matches: 5. Germline lookup yields CDR1 SGHTA and CDR2 FQGNSA. For the CDR3, the DNA is TGTGCCAGCAGCTTAGCGGGTAGCGGGGGGGCCGAGACCCAGTACTTC. As protein: CASSLAGSGGAETQYF.

CDR3: CASSVAGSNTGELFF. For the CDR3, the DNA is TGTGCCAGCAGCGTAGCTGGATCGAACACCGGGGAGCTGTTTTTT. The J gene is TRBJ2-2, the V gene TRBV9; D is unclear. V shed 0 bases and J shed 0 bases, with 6 bases lying between them. This CDR3 has 15 residues. The V gene's germline CDR1 is SGDLS and CDR2 YYNGEE.

This sequence joins TRBV27 and TRBJ2-2; D ambiguous. Trimming took 3 bases from V and 0 from J, leaving 8 bases between them. This CDR3 spans 15 amino acids. Germline-derived CDR1 and CDR2 are MNHEY and SMNVEV (reference sequence). This chain's CDR3 is CASSLTLANTGELFF. As DNA, the CDR3 is TGTGCCAGCAGTTTGACACTCGCGAACACCGGGGAGCTGTTTTTT.

The genes are TRBV7-8 and TRBJ1-1, with a weak D call TRBD1 (5 bases). V shed 1 base and J shed 4 bases, with 10 bases lying between them. CDR1 SGHVS and CDR2 FQNEAQ come from the germline V gene. There are 14 residues in the CDR3. CDR3 protein: CASSLELGPTEAFF. CDR3 DNA sequence: TGTGCCAGCAGCTTAGAGCTGGGGCCCACTGAAGCTTTCTTT. Looking up the rest from reference TRBV7-8 and TRBJ1-1 gives the full variable domain: GAGVSQSPRYKVAKRGQDVALRCDPISGHVSLFWYQQALGQGPEFLTYFQNEAQLDKSGLPSDRFFAERPEGSVSTLKIQRTQQEDSAVYLCASSLELGPTEAFFGQGTRLTVV.

The CDR3 nucleotides read TGTGCCAGCAGCTTAGCCGGGACAGGAGTCTACGAGCAGTACTTC. Its translation: CASSLAGTGVYEQYF. The chain couples TRBV7-2 to TRBJ2-7; 8 bases are a match to TRBD1. Trimming cost V 0 bases and J 3 bases; bases outside gene matches: 4. CDR3 size: 15 residues. Germline CDR1 reads SGHTA; CDR2 reads FQGNSA.

This clonotype was seen a handful of times. The J gene is TRBJ2-1, the V gene TRBV7-2, with 9 bases matching TRBD2. The CDR3 has 15 residues. V trimming: 1 base; J trimming: 8 bases; junction bases outside the gene matches: 6. The germline V gene has CDR1 SGHTA and CDR2 FQGNSA. CDR3 in amino acids: CASSLVGSGGDEQFF. The DNA of the CDR3 is TGTGCCAGCAGCTTAGTGGGTAGCGGGGGCGATGAGCAGTTCTTC.

This clonotype has a handful of counts. This sequence joins TRBV12-3 or TRBV12-4 and TRBJ2-5; D remains ambiguous. Trimming took off 4 bases at V and 5 bases at J, with 14 bases between the two ends. The CDR3 is 14 residues long. As DNA, the CDR3 is TGTGCCAGCAGTTCCCGGGTGGTGATCGAGACCCAGTACTTC. Protein product: CASSSRVVIETQYF.